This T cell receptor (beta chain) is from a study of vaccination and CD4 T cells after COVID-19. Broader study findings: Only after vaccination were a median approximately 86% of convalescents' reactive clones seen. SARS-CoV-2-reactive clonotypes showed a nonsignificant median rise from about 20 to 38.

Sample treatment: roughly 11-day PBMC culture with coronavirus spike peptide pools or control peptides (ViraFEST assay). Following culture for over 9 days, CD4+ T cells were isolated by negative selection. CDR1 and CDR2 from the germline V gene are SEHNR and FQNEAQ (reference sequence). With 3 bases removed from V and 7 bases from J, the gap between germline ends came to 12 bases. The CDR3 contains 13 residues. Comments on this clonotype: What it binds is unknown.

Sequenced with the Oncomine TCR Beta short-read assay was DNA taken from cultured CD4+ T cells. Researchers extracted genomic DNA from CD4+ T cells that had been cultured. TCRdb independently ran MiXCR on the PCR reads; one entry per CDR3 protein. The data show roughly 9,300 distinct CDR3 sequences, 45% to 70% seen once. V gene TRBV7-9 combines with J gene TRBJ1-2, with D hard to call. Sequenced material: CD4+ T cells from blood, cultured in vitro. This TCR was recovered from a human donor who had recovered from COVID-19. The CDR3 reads CASSLMTLTGYTF. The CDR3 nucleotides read TGTGCCAGCAGCTTGATGACGCTGACTGGCTACACCTTC.